The rows below give T cell receptor beta chains drawn from one sample of a study of blood T cell repertoires in COVID-19. Generated by immunoSEQ multiplex PCR, the TCRdb table keeps only in-frame clones and is missing some. The data contain a few hundred thousand clones, approximately 89% of them seen just once; the ten biggest clones take up 6.3%. The sample was peripheral blood. These TCRs come from a woman aged 25 to 39 with COVID-19, enrolled during active disease. Both conserved end residues are part of each CDR3. D genes are given only for firm matches. Some rows mark clone size as missing; the rest say once, few, many or name a class of expanded clone.

CDR3 | DNA | J | size | V | D
CASKTRGVNEKLFF | TGTGCCAGTAAGACTAGAGGGGTTAATGAAAAACTGTTTTTT | TRBJ1-4 | - | TRBV19 | -
CASSQQGEAYEQYF | TGCGCCAGCAGCCAGCAGGGGGAAGCCTACGAGCAGTACTTC | TRBJ2-7 | - | TRBV4-1 | TRBD1
CASSFLQSFTEAFF | TGTGCCAGCAGTTTTCTACAGTCTTTCACTGAAGCTTTCTTT | TRBJ1-1 | - | TRBV28 | -
CATSDQASGRAGEQFF | TGTGCCACCAGTGACCAGGCTAGCGGGAGGGCGGGTGAGCAGTTCTTC | TRBJ2-1 | - | TRBV24-1 | TRBD2
CASSLEGETAGNTIYF | TGTGCCAGCAGCTTAGAAGGAGAAACGGCTGGAAACACCATATATTTT | TRBJ1-3 | - | TRBV7-9 | -
CASSPRGSYEQYF | TGTGCCAGCTCGCCCCGGGGATCCTACGAGCAGTACTTC | TRBJ2-7 | - | TRBV18 | -
CASSSGRLHNGNTIYF | TGCGCCAGCAGCTCAGGGCGTCTCCACAACGGAAACACCATATATTTT | TRBJ1-3 | - | TRBV5-1 | -
CASSDGTGRHYGYTF | TGCGCCAGCAGCGACGGGACAGGGAGGCACTATGGCTACACCTTC | TRBJ1-2 | - | TRBV5-1 | TRBD1
CASAQRQGDNYGYTF | TGCGCCAGCGCTCAACGACAGGGAGATAACTATGGCTACACCTTC | TRBJ1-2 | - | TRBV4-3 | TRBD1
CASSITGEPSNQPQHF | TGTGCCAGTAGTATAACAGGGGAACCTTCCAATCAGCCCCAGCATTTT | TRBJ1-5 | - | TRBV19 | TRBD1
CASSVQAGGPDTQYF | TGTGCCAGCAGTGTTCAAGCGGGGGGGCCGGATACGCAGTATTTT | TRBJ2-3 | - | TRBV2 | TRBD2
CASSLEPTGGYGYTF | TGTGCCAGCAGTTTGGAACCTACAGGGGGGTATGGCTACACCTTC | TRBJ1-2 | - | TRBV27 | TRBD1
CASSFTGWNTEAFF | TGTGCCAGCAGTTTTACAGGGTGGAACACTGAAGCTTTCTTT | TRBJ1-1 | - | TRBV27 | -
CASNPGGTDTQYF | TGCGCCAGCAATCCCGGGGGCACAGATACGCAGTATTTT | TRBJ2-3 | once | TRBV5-1 | -
CASSPLRGEGELFF | TGTGCCAGCAGCCCCCTGCGGGGGGAGGGGGAGCTGTTTTTT | TRBJ2-2 | - | TRBV7-8 | TRBD2
CASSVLAGGTDTQYF | TGTGCCAGCAGCGTCCTAGCGGGAGGGACAGATACGCAGTATTTT | TRBJ2-3 | - | TRBV6-5 | TRBD2
CASSLVGAGVSSYEQYF | TGTGCCAGCAGCTTAGTCGGGGCAGGGGTAAGCTCCTACGAGCAGTACTTC | TRBJ2-7 | - | TRBV7-9 | -
CASSPQLTAGIETQYF | TGTGCCAGCAGCCCGCAGCTCACGGCGGGGATAGAGACCCAGTACTTC | TRBJ2-5 | - | TRBV11-2 | -
CASSLRAGGPYNEQFF | TGTGCCAGCAGCCTACGGGCGGGGGGCCCCTACAATGAGCAGTTCTTC | TRBJ2-1 | - | TRBV6-2/TRBV6-3 | TRBD2
CASSETRGKTQYF | TGTGCCAGCAGTGAAACCAGGGGTAAGACCCAGTACTTC | TRBJ2-5 | - | TRBV12-3/TRBV12-4 | -
CASSEMSRGRRNEQFF | TGTGCCAGCAGTGAAATGAGTCGCGGGAGGAGGAATGAGCAGTTCTTC | TRBJ2-1 | - | TRBV2 | TRBD2
CASCRQGDEEKLFF | TGTGCCAGCTGCCGACAGGGGGATGAGGAAAAACTGTTTTTT | TRBJ1-4 | - | TRBV27 | TRBD1
CASSYSSGRGTYEQYF | TGTGCCAGCAGTTACTCGTCGGGCAGGGGGACTTACGAGCAGTACTTC | TRBJ2-7 | - | TRBV6-2/TRBV6-3 | -
CASSVEQGESYEQYF | TGTGCCAGCAGCGTAGAACAGGGAGAAAGTTACGAGCAGTACTTC | TRBJ2-7 | - | TRBV9 | -
CASSLARVGAGNEQFF | TGTGCCAGCAGCTTAGCTCGGGTGGGAGCGGGGAATGAGCAGTTCTTC | TRBJ2-1 | few | TRBV7-6 | TRBD2
CASSLTGASGNTIYF | TGTGCCAGCAGTTTGACAGGGGCGTCAGGAAACACCATATATTTT | TRBJ1-3 | - | TRBV28 | TRBD1
CASSLVLAGVEYF | TGCGCCAGCAGCTTAGTACTAGCGGGGGTCGAGTACTTC | TRBJ2-7 | - | TRBV5-1 | TRBD2
CASSYAVWGDTEAFF | TGTGCCAGCAGTTACGCTGTGTGGGGGGACACTGAAGCTTTCTTT | TRBJ1-1 | - | TRBV6-2/TRBV6-3 | -
CASSGIGGLAGEQFF | TGTGCCAGCAGCGGTATAGGGGGTCTAGCGGGAGAGCAGTTCTTC | TRBJ2-1 | - | TRBV9 | TRBD2
CASSLRGGKDTQYF | TGTGCCAGCAGTTTGAGGGGGGGCAAAGATACGCAGTATTTT | TRBJ2-3 | - | TRBV27 | -
CATTDRTNSPLHF | TGTGCCACCACGGACAGGACAAATTCACCCCTCCACTTT | TRBJ1-6 | few | TRBV19 | TRBD1
CATSRGVGGGHTGELFF | TGTGCCACCAGCAGAGGAGTGGGGGGGGGCCACACCGGGGAGCTGTTTTTT | TRBJ2-2 | - | TRBV15 | -
CASSVGMFQPQHF | TGTGCCAGCAGCGTAGGTATGTTTCAGCCCCAGCATTTT | TRBJ1-5 | - | TRBV9 | -
CASSQGQGGWAEAFF | TGTGCCAGCAGCCAAGGACAGGGCGGATGGGCTGAAGCTTTCTTT | TRBJ1-1 | - | TRBV7-9 | TRBD1
CASSTRTGAQQETQYF | TGTGCCAGCAGCACCCGGACAGGAGCTCAACAGGAGACCCAGTACTTC | TRBJ2-5 | - | TRBV9 | TRBD1
CASSNDQGANTGELFF | TGCGCCAGCAGTAACGATCAGGGCGCGAACACCGGGGAGCTGTTTTTT | TRBJ2-2 | - | TRBV5-1 | -
CASSFDRGTNEKLFF | TGTGCCAGCAGCTTCGACAGGGGTACTAATGAAAAACTGTTTTTT | TRBJ1-4 | - | TRBV7-2 | TRBD1
CASSQATTNTGELFF | TGTGCCAGCAGCCAAGCTACTACGAACACCGGGGAGCTGTTTTTT | TRBJ2-2 | - | TRBV4-2 | -
CASSQRTPASSYNSPLHF | TGCGCCAGCAGCCAGAGGACACCCGCGAGCTCCTATAATTCACCCCTCCACTTT | TRBJ1-6 | - | TRBV4-1 | -
CASSLVLGVNTEAFF | TGTGCCAGCAGCTTAGTTCTCGGTGTGAACACTGAAGCTTTCTTT | TRBJ1-1 | - | TRBV7-9 | -
CASSYLAGKAFF | TGTGCCAGCAGTTACTTGGCAGGGAAAGCTTTCTTT | TRBJ1-1 | - | TRBV6-2/TRBV6-3 | -
CASRWDRPPYEQYF | TGTGCCAGCCGATGGGACAGGCCACCCTACGAGCAGTACTTC | TRBJ2-7 | - | TRBV2 | TRBD1
CASRRDVASRTQYF | TGCGCCAGCAGACGGGATGTAGCCTCCCGGACCCAGTACTTC | TRBJ2-5 | - | TRBV4-1 | -
CSASSQGLASPGSLTDTQYF | TGCAGTGCTAGTTCTCAGGGACTAGCGTCCCCAGGATCCCTCACAGATACGCAGTATTTT | TRBJ2-3 | - | TRBV20-1 | TRBD2
CASSRPGLAGREQYF | TGTGCCAGCAGTCGACCGGGACTAGCGGGGAGGGAGCAGTACTTC | TRBJ2-7 | - | TRBV6-5 | TRBD2
CASSPGGTGELFF | TGTGCCAGCAGCCCCGGGGGTACCGGGGAGCTGTTTTTT | TRBJ2-2 | few | TRBV13 | -